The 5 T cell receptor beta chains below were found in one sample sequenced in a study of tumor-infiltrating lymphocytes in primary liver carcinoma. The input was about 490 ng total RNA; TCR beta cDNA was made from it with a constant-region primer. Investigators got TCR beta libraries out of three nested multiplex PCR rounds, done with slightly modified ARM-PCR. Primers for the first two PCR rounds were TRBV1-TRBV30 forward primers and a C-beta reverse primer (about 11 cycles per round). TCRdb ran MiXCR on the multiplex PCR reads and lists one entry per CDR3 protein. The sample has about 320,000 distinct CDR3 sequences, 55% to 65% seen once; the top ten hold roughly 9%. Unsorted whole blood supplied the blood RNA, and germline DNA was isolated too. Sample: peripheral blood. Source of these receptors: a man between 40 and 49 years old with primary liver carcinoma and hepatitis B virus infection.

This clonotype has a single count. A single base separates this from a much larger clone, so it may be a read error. The CDR3 loop reads CVSSQRLAESYNEQFF. DNA for the CDR3: TGTGTCAGCAGCCAACGTTTAGCGGAGTCATACAATGAGCAGTTCTTC. This chain joins TRBV4-2 and TRBJ2-1; TRBD2 might be the D (6 bases). Looked up from germline, CDR1 is LGHNA and CDR2 is YNFKEQ. This CDR3 has 16 amino acids.

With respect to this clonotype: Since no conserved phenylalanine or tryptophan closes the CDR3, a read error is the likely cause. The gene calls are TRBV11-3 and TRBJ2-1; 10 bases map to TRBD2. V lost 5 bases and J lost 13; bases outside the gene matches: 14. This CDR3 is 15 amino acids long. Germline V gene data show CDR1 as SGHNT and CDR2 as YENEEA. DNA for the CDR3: TGTGCCAGCAGCCTTACCTGGACTAGCGGAGCAGACCAGTTCTTA. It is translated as CASSLTWTSGADQFL.

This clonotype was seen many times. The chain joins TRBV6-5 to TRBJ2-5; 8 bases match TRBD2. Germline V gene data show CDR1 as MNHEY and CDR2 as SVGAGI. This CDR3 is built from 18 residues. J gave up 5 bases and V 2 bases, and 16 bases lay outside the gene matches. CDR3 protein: CASSYGGLAGLGRETQYF. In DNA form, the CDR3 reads TGTGCCAGCAGTTACGGGGGGCTAGCGGGTCTTGGTAGGGAGACCCAGTACTTC.

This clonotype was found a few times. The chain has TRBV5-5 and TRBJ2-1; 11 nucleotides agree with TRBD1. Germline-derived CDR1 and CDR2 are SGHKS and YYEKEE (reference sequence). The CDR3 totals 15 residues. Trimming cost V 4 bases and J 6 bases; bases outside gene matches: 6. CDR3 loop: CASSIGQGAVNEQFF. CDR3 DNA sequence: TGTGCCAGCAGCATCGGACAGGGGGCGGTCAATGAGCAGTTCTTC.

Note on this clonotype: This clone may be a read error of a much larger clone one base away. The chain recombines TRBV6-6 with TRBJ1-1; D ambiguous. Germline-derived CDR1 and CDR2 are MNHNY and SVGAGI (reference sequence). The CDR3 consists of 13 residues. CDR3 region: CAGSYPRDTEAFF. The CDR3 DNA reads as TGTGCCGGCAGTTACCCAAGGGATACTGAAGCTTTCTTT.